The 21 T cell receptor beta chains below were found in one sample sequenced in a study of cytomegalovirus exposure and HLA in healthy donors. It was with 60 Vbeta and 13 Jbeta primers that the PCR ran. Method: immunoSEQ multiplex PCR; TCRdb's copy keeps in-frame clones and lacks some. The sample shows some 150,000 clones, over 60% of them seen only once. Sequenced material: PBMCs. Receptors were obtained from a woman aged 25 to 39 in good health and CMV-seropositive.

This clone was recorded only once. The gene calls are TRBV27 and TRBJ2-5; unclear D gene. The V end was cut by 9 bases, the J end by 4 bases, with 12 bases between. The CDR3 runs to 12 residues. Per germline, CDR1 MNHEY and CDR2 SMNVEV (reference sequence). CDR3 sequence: CASSIPGETQYF. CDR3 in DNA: TGTGCCAGTAGTATCCCGGGAGAGACCCAGTACTTC.

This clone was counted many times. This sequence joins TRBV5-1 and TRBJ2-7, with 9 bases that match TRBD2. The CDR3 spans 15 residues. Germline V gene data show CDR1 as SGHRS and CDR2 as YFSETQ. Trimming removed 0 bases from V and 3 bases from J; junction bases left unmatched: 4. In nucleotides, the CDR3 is TGCGCCAGCAGCTTGGTACTAGCGGGCAACTACGAGCAGTACTTC. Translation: CASSLVLAGNYEQYF.

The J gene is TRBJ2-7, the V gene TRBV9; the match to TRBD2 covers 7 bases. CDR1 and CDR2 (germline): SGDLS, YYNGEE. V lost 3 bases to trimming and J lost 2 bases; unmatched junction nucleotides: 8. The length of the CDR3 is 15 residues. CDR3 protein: CASSAGRVPPYEQYF. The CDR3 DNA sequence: TGTGCCAGCAGCGCGGGGAGGGTCCCTCCCTACGAGCAGTACTTC.

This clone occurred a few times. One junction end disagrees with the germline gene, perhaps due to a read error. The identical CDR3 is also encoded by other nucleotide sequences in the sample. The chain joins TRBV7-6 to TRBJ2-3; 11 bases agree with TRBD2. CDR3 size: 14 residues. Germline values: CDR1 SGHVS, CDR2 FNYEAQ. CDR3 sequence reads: CASSLAGGTDTQYF. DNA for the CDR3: TGTGCCAGCAGCCTAGCGGGGGGAACGGATACGCAGTATTTT. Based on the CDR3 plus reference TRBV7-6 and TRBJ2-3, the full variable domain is GAGVSQSPRYKVTKRGQDVALRCDPISGHVSLYWYRQALGQGPEFLTYFNYEAQQDKSGLPNDRFSAERPEGSISTLTIQRTEQRDSAMYRCASSLAGGTDTQYFGPGTRLTVL.

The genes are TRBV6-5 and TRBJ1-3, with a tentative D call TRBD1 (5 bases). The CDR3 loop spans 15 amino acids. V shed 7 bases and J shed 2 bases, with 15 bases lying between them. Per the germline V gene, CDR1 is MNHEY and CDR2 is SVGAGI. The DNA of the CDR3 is TGTGCCAGCACGGGGGTTCCATCGGCTGGAAACACCATATATTTT. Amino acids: CASTGVPSAGNTIYF.

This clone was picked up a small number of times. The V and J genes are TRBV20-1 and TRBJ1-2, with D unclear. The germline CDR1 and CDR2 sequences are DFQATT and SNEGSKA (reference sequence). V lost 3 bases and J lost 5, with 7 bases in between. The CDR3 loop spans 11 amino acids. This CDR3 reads CSARREYGYTF. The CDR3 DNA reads TGCAGTGCTAGGAGGGAGTATGGCTACACCTTC.

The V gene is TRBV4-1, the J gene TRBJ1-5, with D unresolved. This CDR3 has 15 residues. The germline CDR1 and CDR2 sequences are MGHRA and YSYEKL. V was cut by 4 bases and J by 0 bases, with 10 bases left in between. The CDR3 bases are TGCGCCAGCAGCCGGCCCCCTTATAGCAATCAGCCCCAGCATTTT. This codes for CASSRPPYSNQPQHF.

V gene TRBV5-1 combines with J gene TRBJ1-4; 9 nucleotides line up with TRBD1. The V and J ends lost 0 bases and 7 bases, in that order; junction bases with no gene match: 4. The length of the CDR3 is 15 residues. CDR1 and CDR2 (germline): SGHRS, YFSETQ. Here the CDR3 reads CASSLGDRVVEKLFF. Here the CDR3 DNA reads TGCGCCAGCAGCTTGGGGGACAGGGTAGTTGAAAAACTGTTTTTT.

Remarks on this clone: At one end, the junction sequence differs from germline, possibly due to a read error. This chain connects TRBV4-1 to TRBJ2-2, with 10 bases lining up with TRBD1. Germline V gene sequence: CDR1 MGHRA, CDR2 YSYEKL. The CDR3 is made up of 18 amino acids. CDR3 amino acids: CASNQVSGQGANTGELFF. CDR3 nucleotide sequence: TGCGCCAGCAACCAAGTCTCCGGACAGGGGGCGAACACCGGGGAGCTGTTTTTT.

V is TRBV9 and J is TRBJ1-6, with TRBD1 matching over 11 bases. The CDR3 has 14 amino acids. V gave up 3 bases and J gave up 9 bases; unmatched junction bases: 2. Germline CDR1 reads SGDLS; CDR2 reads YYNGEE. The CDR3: CASSAGQGGSPLHF. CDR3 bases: TGTGCCAGCAGCGCGGGACAGGGGGGTTCACCCCTCCACTTT.

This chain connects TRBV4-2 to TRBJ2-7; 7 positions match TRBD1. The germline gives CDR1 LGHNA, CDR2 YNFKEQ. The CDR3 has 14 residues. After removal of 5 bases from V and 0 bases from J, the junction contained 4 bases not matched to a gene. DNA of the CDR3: TGTGCCAGCAGCGCTCGGGACAGCTCCTACGAGCAGTACTTC. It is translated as CASSARDSSYEQYF.

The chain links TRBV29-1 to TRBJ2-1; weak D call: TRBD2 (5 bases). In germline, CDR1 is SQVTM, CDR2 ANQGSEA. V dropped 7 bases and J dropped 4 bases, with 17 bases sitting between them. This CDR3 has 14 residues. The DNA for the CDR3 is TGCAGCGCCCAAGTACAATCGGGGTACAATGAGCAGTTCTTC. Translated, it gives CSAQVQSGYNEQFF.

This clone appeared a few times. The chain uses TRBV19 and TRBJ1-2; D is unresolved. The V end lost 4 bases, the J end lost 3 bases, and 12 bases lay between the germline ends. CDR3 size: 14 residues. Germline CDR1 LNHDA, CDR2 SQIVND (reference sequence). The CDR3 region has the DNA TGTGCCAGTAGTAATGGAGGAGGAGACTATGGCTACACCTTC. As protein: CASSNGGGDYGYTF.

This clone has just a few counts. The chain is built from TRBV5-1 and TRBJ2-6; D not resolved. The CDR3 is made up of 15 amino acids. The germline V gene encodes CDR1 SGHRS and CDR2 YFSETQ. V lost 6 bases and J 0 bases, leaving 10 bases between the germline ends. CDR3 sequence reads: CASMGSPSGANVLTF. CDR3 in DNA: TGCGCCAGCATGGGCAGTCCCTCTGGGGCCAACGTCCTGACTTTC. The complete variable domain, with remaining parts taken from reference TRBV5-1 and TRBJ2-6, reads KAGVTQTPRYLIKTRGQQVTLSCSPISGHRSVSWYQQTPGQGLQFLFEYFSETQRNKGNFPGRFSGRQFSNSRSEMNVSTLELGDSALYLCASMGSPSGANVLTFGAGSRLTVL.

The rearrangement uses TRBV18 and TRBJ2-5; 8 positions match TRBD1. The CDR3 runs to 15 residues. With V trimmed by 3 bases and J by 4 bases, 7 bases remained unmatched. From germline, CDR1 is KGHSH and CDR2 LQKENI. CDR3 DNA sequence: TGTGCCAGCTCACCCCAAGCAGGGGGCGCAGAGACCCAGTACTTC. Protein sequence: CASSPQAGGAETQYF.

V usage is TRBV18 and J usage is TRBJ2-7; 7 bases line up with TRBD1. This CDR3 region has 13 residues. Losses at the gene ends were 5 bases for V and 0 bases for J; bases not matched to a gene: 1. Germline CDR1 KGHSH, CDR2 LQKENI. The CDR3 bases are TGTGCCAGCTCAGGGACAGCCTCCTACGAGCAGTACTTC. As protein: CASSGTASYEQYF.

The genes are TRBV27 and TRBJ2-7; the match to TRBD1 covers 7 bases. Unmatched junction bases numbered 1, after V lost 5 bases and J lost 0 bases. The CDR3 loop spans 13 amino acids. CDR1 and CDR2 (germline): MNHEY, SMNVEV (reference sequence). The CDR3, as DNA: TGTGCCAGCAGTCCAGGGGGCTCCTACGAGCAGTACTTC. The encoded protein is CASSPGGSYEQYF.

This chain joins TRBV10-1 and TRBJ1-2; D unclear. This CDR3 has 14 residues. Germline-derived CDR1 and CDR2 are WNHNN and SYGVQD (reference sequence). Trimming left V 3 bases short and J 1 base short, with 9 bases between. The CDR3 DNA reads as TGCGCCAGCAGTGAATCCGGGATTAACTATGGCTACACCTTC. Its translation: CASSESGINYGYTF.

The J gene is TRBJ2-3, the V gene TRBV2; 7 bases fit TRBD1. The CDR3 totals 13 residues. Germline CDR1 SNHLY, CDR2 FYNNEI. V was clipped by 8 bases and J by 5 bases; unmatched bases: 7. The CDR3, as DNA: TGTGCCAGCGGGACAGAAATTAGAGATACGCAGTATTTT. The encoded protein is CASGTEIRDTQYF.

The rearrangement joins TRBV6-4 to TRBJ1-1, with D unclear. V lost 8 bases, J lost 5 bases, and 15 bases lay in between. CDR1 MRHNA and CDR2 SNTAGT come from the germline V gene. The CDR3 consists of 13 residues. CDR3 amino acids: CASFSGEATEAFF. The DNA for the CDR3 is TGTGCCAGCTTTTCTGGTGAGGCGACTGAAGCTTTCTTT.

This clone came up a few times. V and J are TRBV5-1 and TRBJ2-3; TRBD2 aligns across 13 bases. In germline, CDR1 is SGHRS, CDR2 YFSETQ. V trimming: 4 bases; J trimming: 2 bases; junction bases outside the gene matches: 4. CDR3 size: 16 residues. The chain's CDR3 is CASSTGTSGATDTQYF. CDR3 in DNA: TGCGCCAGCAGCACAGGGACTAGCGGGGCCACAGATACGCAGTATTTT.